Following are 16 T cell receptor beta chains from one sample sequenced in a study of blood T cell repertoires in COVID-19. Generated by immunoSEQ multiplex PCR, the TCRdb table keeps only in-frame clones and is missing some. The sample has approximately 150,000 clones; approximately 86% are singletons. What was sequenced was peripheral blood. These TCRs come from a woman aged 55-75 years with acute or convalescent COVID-19.

This chain joins TRBV5-1 and TRBJ1-2, with D perhaps TRBD1 (6 bases). This CDR3 contains 15 residues. Trimming took off 5 bases at V and 4 bases at J, with 18 bases between the two ends. Germline-derived CDR1 and CDR2 are SGHRS and YFSETQ. The CDR3 sequence: CASRELTGSRYGYTF. The CDR3 DNA follows: TGCGCCAGCAGGGAATTGACAGGCTCCCGCTATGGCTACACCTTC.

V usage is TRBV2 and J usage is TRBJ2-7; D unclear. The V gene lost 7 bases and the J gene lost 5 bases, with 15 bases spanning the gap. The germline CDR1 and CDR2 sequences are SNHLY and FYNNEI. The CDR3 totals 13 residues. CDR3 coding DNA: TGTGCCAGCACAGTCAGGCTAATGGACGAGCAGTACTTC. Translating it yields CASTVRLMDEQYF.

The rearrangement uses TRBV5-1 and TRBJ1-1; D is ambiguous. The CDR3 runs to 12 residues. Germline-derived CDR1 and CDR2 are SGHRS and YFSETQ. Between the trimmed V and J ends, which lost 2 bases and 6 bases, there was a span of 8 bases. The CDR3 nucleotides are TGCGCCAGCAGCTTTGCGGGATCTGAAGCTTTCTTT. Protein sequence: CASSFAGSEAFF.

The chain links TRBV18 to TRBJ2-1; 7 positions match TRBD2. This CDR3 has 15 amino acids. Germline values: CDR1 KGHSH, CDR2 LQKENI. V lost 0 bases and J lost 7; bases outside the gene matches: 6. Here the CDR3 reads CASSPPNGRANEQFF. The CDR3 DNA reads TGTGCCAGCTCACCACCTAATGGGAGGGCGAATGAGCAGTTCTTC.

This clone showed up just a few times. V and J are TRBV6-1 and TRBJ1-3; possibly TRBD1 for D (5 bases). Germline V gene lookup returns CDR1 MNHNS and CDR2 SASEGT. V gave up 3 bases and J gave up 0 bases, with 15 bases separating them. This CDR3 has 17 amino acids. DNA for the CDR3: TGTGCCAGCAGTGAGGCGGGACGGATATTCTCTGGAAACACCATATATTTT. Its translation: CASSEAGRIFSGNTIYF.

This clone was recorded only once. J is TRBJ2-5 and V is TRBV10-3, with D possibly being TRBD1 (6 bases). The CDR3 loop spans 13 amino acids. CDR1 is ENHRY and CDR2 is SYGVKD in the germline V gene. The V and J ends lost 8 bases and 5 bases respectively, with 15 bases between them. CDR3 bases: TGTGCCATCTCGGGCAGGGGAGAGGAGACCCAGTACTTC. As protein: CAISGRGEETQYF.

The chain couples TRBV30 to TRBJ1-3; maybe TRBD1 (5 bases). V shed 8 bases and J shed 8 bases, with 22 bases lying between them. CDR1 and CDR2 (germline): GTSNPN, SVGIG (reference sequence). The CDR3 sequence is 14 residues long. The CDR3 spells CAGGQGEGAYTIYF. CDR3 DNA: TGTGCCGGCGGTCAAGGTGAAGGGGCGTACACCATATATTTT.

The sample holds one count of this clone. This chain joins TRBV5-1 and TRBJ2-7; tentative D call: TRBD1 (5 bases). The length of the CDR3 is 12 residues. Germline-derived CDR1 and CDR2 are SGHRS and YFSETQ. Trimming cost V 0 bases and J 6 bases, with 7 bases left between them. CDR3 bases: TGCGCCAGCAGCTTGGAGGGGCGCGAGCAGTACTTC. Its protein is CASSLEGREQYF.

The chain links TRBV29-1 to TRBJ2-5; 8 bases are shared with TRBD1. CDR1 and CDR2 (germline): SQVTM, ANQGSEA. V dropped 5 bases and J dropped 5; count of bases not matched to a gene: 10. This CDR3 is built from 14 residues. The CDR3 loop is CSVIPQGAGETQYF. CDR3 coding DNA: TGCAGCGTTATTCCGCAGGGGGCTGGGGAGACCCAGTACTTC.

The rearrangement uses TRBV5-1 and TRBJ2-5, with a tentative D call TRBD1 (5 bases). CDR3 length: 17 amino acids. In germline, CDR1 is SGHRS, CDR2 YFSETQ. V lost 0 bases and J lost 5, with 20 bases in between. The CDR3 region is CASSLADSRIPRETQYF. The DNA for the CDR3 is TGCGCCAGCAGCTTGGCCGACAGTCGTATACCCAGGGAGACCCAGTACTTC.

This clone was seen more than once but under ten times. V usage is TRBV7-9 and J usage is TRBJ2-3, with unresolved D. V lost 1 base to trimming and J lost 14 bases, with 10 bases between them. Per the germline V gene, CDR1 is SEHNR and CDR2 is FQNEAQ (reference sequence). CDR3 size: 11 residues. CDR3 in DNA: TGTGCCAGCAGCTTAGAGGTGAGGCCGTATTTT. This sequence encodes CASSLEVRPYF.

This clone was seen a single time. This chain uses TRBV4-1 with TRBJ1-3; possibly TRBD1 for D (6 bases). The germline V and J ends were trimmed by 3 bases and 4 bases, with 10 bases remaining between them. CDR1 MGHRA and CDR2 YSYEKL come from the germline V gene. This CDR3 has 14 amino acids. Here the CDR3 reads CASSHRDTGNTIYF. The CDR3, as DNA: TGCGCCAGCAGCCACAGGGACACGGGAAACACCATATATTTT.

The chain has TRBV9 and TRBJ1-4; D ambiguous. Germline CDR1 is SGDLS and CDR2 is YYNGEE. Trimming stripped 3 bases from V and 0 bases from J, with 6 bases between. The CDR3 extends over 14 amino acids. In DNA form, the CDR3 reads TGTGCCAGCAGCGACACCGCAACTAATGAAAAACTGTTTTTT. Its translation: CASSDTATNEKLFF.

Only a few counts were recorded for this clone. The CDR3 bases are TGTGCCATCAGTGAGTTCACCCCCCGAGGCTATGGCTACACCTTC. Translation gives CAISEFTPRGYGYTF. The chain has TRBV10-3 and TRBJ1-2; D not certain. Germline V gene lookup returns CDR1 ENHRY and CDR2 SYGVKD. The length of the CDR3 is 15 residues. Trimming shortened V by 1 base and J by 4 bases, and 13 bases separated the two germline ends.

The chain employs TRBV4-2 and TRBJ2-4; 7 positions match TRBD1. CDR1 and CDR2 from the germline V gene are LGHNA and YNFKEQ. CDR3 length equals 16 residues. The ends lost 2 bases at V and 1 base at J; junction bases unmatched: 5. The CDR3 here is CASSQLVQGAKNIQYF. The CDR3 nucleotides read TGTGCCAGCAGCCAATTGGTACAGGGGGCCAAAAACATTCAGTACTTC.

V usage is TRBV5-1 and J usage is TRBJ2-1, with 9 bases matching TRBD1. The CDR3 spans 16 residues. CDR1 SGHRS and CDR2 YFSETQ come from the germline V gene. The junction had 5 bases not matched to a gene; V was cut back by 1 base and J by 3 bases. The CDR3 DNA reads TGCGCCAGCAGCTTGACCACAGGGGGCGACTACAATGAGCAGTTCTTC. As protein: CASSLTTGGDYNEQFF.